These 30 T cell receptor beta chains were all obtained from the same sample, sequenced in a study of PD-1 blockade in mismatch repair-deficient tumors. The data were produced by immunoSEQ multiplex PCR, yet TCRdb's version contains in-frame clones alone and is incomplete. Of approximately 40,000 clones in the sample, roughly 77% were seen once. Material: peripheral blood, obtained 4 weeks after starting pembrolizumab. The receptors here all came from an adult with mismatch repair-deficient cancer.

CDR3 coding DNA: TGTGCCAGCAGATCACAGGGACAAAACTATGGCTACACCTTC. Amino acid sequence: CASRSQGQNYGYTF. The chain carries TRBV6-6 and TRBJ1-2; D may be TRBD1 (6 bases). The CDR3 is 14 residues long. From germline, CDR1 is MNHNY and CDR2 SVGAGI (reference sequence). V was trimmed by 6 bases and J by 2 bases, leaving 13 bases between them.

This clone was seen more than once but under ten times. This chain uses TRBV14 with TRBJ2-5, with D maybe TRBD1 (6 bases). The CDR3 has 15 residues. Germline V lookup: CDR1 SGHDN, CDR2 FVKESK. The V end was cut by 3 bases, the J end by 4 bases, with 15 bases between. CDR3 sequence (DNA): TGTGCCAGCAGCCAGCTGACAGGCAAGGGAGAGACCCAGTACTTC. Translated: CASSQLTGKGETQYF.

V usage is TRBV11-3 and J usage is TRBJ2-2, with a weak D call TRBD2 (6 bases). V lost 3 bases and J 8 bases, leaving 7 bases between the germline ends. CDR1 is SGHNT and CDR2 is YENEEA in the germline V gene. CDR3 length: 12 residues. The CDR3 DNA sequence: TGTGCCAGCAGCTTCGGGGGTGGGGAGCTGTTTTTT. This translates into CASSFGGGELFF.

The CDR3 DNA reads as TGCAGCGTTGGGGCAGGATCCGAAAACATTCAGTACTTC. Translated, it gives CSVGAGSENIQYF. The gene calls are TRBV29-1 and TRBJ2-4; D is unresolved. CDR1 and CDR2 (germline): SQVTM, ANQGSEA. The CDR3 consists of 13 residues. Trimming shortened V by 4 bases and J by 5 bases, and 12 bases separated the two germline ends.

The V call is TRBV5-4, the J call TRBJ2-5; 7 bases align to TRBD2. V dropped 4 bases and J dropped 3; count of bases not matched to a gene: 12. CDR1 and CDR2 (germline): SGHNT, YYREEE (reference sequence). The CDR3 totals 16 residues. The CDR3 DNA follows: TGTGCCAGCAGCGGCCGGCGGTCGGCGGGGGAAGAGACCCAGTACTTC. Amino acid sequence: CASSGRRSAGEETQYF.

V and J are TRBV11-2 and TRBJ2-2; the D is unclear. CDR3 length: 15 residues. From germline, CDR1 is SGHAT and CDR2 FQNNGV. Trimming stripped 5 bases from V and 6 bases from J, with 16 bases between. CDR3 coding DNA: TGTGCCAGCAGCCCGATTTCGAGTAAGGCCGGGGAGCTGTTTTTT. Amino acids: CASSPISSKAGELFF.

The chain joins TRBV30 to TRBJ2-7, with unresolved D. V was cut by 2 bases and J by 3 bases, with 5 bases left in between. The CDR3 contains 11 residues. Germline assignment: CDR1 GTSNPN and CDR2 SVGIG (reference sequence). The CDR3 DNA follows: TGTGCCTGGAGTAACGGCTACGAGCAGTACTTC. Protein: CAWSNGYEQYF.

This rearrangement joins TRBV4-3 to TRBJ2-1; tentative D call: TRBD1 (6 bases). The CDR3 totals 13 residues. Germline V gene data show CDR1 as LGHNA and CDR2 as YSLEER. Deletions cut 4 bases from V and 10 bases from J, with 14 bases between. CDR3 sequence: CASSLDRWEEQFF. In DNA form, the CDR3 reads TGCGCCAGCAGCCTCGACAGGTGGGAGGAGCAGTTCTTC.

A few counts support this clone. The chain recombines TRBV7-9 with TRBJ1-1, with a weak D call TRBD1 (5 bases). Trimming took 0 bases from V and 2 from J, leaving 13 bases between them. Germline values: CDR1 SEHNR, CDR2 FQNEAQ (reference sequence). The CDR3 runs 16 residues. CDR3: CASSLAPGRTNTEAFF. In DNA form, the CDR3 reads TGTGCCAGCAGCTTAGCACCGGGACGGACAAACACTGAAGCTTTCTTT.

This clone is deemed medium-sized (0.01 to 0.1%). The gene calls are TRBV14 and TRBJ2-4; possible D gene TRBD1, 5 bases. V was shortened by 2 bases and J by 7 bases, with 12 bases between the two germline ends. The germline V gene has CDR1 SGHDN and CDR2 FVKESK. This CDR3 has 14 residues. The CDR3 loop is CASSQFGQGNIQYF. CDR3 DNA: TGTGCCAGCAGCCAATTCGGTCAGGGTAACATTCAGTACTTC.

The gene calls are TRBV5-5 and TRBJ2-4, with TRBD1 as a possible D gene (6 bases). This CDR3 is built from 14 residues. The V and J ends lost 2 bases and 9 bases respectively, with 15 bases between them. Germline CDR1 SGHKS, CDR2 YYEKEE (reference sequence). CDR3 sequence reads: CASSFQGWSGIQYF. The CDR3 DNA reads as TGTGCCAGCAGCTTCCAGGGGTGGAGCGGCATTCAGTACTTC.

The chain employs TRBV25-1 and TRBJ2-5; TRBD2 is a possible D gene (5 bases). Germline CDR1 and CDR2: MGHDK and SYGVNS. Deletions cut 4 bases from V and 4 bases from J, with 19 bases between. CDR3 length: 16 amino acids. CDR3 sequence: CASSGSSSGLGETQYF. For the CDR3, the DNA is TGTGCCAGCAGTGGATCATCGAGCGGTTTAGGAGAGACCCAGTACTTC.

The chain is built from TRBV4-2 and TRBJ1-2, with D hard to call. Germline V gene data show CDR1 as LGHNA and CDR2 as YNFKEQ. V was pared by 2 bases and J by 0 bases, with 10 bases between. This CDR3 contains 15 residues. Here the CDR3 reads CASSQIRKANYGYTF. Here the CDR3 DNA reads TGTGCCAGCAGCCAAATCCGAAAAGCTAACTATGGCTACACCTTC.

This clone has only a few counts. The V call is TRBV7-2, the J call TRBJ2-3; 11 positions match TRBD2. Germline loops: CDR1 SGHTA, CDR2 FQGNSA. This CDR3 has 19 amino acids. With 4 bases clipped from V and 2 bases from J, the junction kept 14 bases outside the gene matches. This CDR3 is CASSSTSGSGSTNTDTQYF. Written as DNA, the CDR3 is TGTGCCAGCAGCTCCACTAGCGGGAGTGGGTCAACGAACACAGATACGCAGTATTTT.

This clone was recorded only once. The CDR3, as DNA: TGTGCCAGTAGTTTTACCGCCGGGACTTTGAGAGAGACCCAGTACTTC. This encodes CASSFTAGTLRETQYF. The chain links TRBV19 to TRBJ2-5, with a weak D call TRBD2 (6 bases). The CDR3 extends over 16 amino acids. V lost 5 bases and J lost 4, with 20 bases in between. Per germline, CDR1 LNHDA and CDR2 SQIVND (reference sequence). Using reference TRBV19 and TRBJ2-5 for the parts outside the CDR3, the full variable domain is DGGITQSPKYLFRKEGQNVTLSCEQNLNHDAMYWYRQDPGQGLRLIYYSQIVNDFQKGDIAEGYSVSREKKESFPLTVTSAQKNPTAFYLCASSFTAGTLRETQYFGPGTRLLVL.

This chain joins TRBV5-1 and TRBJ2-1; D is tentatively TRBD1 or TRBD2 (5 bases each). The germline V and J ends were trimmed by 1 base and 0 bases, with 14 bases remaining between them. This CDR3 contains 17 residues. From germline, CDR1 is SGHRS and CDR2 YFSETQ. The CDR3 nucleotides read TGCGCCAGCAGCTTGATCGGGACCGCTTTCTCCTACAATGAGCAGTTCTTC. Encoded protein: CASSLIGTAFSYNEQFF.

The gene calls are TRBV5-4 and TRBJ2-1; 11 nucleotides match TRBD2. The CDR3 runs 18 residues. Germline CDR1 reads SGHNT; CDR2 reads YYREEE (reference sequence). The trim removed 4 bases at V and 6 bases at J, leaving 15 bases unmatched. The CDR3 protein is CASSQGDVASGRSNEQFF. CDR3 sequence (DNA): TGTGCCAGCAGCCAAGGAGATGTTGCTAGCGGGAGGTCCAATGAGCAGTTCTTC.

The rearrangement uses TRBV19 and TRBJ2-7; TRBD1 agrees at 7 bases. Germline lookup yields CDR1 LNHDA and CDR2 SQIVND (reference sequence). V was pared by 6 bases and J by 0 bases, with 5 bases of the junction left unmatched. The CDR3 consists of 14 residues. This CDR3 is CASSGQVDSYEQYF. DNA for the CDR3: TGTGCCAGTAGCGGACAGGTCGACTCCTACGAGCAGTACTTC.

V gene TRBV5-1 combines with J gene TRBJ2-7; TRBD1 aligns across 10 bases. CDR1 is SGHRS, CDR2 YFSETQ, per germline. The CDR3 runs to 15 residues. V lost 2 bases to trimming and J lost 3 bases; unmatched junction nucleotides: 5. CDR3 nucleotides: TGCGCCAGCAGCTTAACCGGGACAGGGGACTACGAGCAGTACTTC. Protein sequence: CASSLTGTGDYEQYF.

Here the CDR3 reads CASSFSGTDTQYF. Written as DNA, the CDR3 is TGCGCCAGCAGCTTTTCTGGGACAGATACGCAGTATTTT. The chain is built from TRBV5-1 and TRBJ2-3; D not resolved. This CDR3 comprises 13 residues. Germline CDR1 reads SGHRS; CDR2 reads YFSETQ. Trimming stripped 2 bases from V and 3 bases from J, with 7 bases between.

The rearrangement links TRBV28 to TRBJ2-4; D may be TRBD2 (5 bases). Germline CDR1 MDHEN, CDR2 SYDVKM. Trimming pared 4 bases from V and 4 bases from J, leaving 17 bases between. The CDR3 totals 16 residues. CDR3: CASSSFQEVLKNIQYF. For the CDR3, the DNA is TGTGCCAGCAGTTCATTTCAGGAGGTTCTTAAAAACATTCAGTACTTC. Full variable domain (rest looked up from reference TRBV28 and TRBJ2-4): DVKVTQSSRYLVKRTGEKVFLECVQDMDHENMFWYRQDPGLGLRLIYFSYDVKMKEKGDIPEGYSVSREKKERFSLILESASTNQTSMYLCASSSFQEVLKNIQYFGAGTRLSVL.

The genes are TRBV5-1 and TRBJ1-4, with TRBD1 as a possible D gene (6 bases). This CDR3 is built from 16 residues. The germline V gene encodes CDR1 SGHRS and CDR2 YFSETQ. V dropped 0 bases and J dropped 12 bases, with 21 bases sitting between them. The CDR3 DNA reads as TGCGCCAGCAGCTTGGCCCCAGTGGCAGGCCCAGGGGAACTGTTTTTT. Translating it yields CASSLAPVAGPGELFF.

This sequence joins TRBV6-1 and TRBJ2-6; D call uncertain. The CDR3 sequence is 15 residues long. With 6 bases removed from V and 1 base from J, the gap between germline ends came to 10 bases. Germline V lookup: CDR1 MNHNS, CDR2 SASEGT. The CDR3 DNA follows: TGTGCCAGCAGGGGCCTTGGATCTGGGGCCAACGTCCTGACTTTC. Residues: CASRGLGSGANVLTF.

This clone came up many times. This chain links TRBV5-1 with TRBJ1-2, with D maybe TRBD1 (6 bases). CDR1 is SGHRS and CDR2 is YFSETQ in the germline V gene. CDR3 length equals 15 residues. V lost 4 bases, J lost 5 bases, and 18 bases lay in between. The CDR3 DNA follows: TGCGCCAGCAGCCGGGGACATACCAACCCTTATGGCTACACCTTC. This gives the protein CASSRGHTNPYGYTF. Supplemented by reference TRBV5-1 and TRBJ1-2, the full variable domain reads KAGVTQTPRYLIKTRGQQVTLSCSPISGHRSVSWYQQTPGQGLQFLFEYFSETQRNKGNFPGRFSGRQFSNSRSEMNVSTLELGDSALYLCASSRGHTNPYGYTFGSGTRLTVV.

CDR3 sequence: CAIRRGDWQETQYF. CDR3 bases: TGTGCCATCAGGAGAGGGGACTGGCAAGAGACCCAGTACTTC. This sequence joins TRBV10-3 and TRBJ2-5, with a weak D call TRBD2 (6 bases). Trimming took 6 bases from V and 2 from J, leaving 13 bases between them. CDR3 length: 14 amino acids. Per germline, CDR1 ENHRY and CDR2 SYGVKD.

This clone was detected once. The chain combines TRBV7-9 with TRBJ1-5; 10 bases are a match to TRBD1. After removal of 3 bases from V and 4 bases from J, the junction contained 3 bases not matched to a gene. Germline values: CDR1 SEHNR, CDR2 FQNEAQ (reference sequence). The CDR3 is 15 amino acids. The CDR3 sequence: CASSLGQGQNQPQHF. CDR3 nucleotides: TGTGCCAGCAGCTTGGGACAGGGGCAAAATCAGCCCCAGCATTTT. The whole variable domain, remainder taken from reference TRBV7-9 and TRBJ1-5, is DTGVSQNPRHKITKRGQNVTFRCDPISEHNRLYWYRQTLGQGPEFLTYFQNEAQLEKSRLLSDRFSAERPKGSFSTLEIQRTEQGDSAMYLCASSLGQGQNQPQHFGDGTRLSIL.

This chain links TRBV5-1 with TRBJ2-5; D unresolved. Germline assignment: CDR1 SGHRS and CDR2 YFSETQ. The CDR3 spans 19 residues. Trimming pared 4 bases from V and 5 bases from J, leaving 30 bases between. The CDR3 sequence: CASSPSLAVGGKPRETQYF. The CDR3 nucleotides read TGCGCCAGCAGCCCCAGTCTTGCCGTAGGCGGCAAACCTAGGGAGACCCAGTACTTC. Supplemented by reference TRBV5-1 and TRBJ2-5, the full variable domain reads KAGVTQTPRYLIKTRGQQVTLSCSPISGHRSVSWYQQTPGQGLQFLFEYFSETQRNKGNFPGRFSGRQFSNSRSEMNVSTLELGDSALYLCASSPSLAVGGKPRETQYFGPGTRLLVL.

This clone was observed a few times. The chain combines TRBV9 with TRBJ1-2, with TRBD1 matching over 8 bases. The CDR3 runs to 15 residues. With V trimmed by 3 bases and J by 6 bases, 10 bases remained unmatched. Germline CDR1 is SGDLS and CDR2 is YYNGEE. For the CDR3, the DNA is TGTGCCAGCAGCGCCAGGACAGGGCTTGCGAATGGCTACACCTTC. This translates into CASSARTGLANGYTF.

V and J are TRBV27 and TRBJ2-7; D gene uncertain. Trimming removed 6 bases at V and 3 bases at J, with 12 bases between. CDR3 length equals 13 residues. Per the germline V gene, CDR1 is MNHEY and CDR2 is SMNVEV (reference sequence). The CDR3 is CASSLGTFYEQYF. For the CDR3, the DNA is TGTGCCAGCAGCCTCGGCACCTTCTACGAGCAGTACTTC.

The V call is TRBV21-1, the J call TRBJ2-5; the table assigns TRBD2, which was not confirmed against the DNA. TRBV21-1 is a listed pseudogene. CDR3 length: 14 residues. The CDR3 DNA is TGTGCCAGCAGCAAACTAGCGGGTGGGGAGACCCAGTACTTC. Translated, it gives CASSKLAGGETQYF.